These 13 T cell receptor beta chains were all obtained from the same sample, sequenced in a study of cytomegalovirus exposure and HLA in healthy donors. PCR involved 60 Vbeta and 13 Jbeta primers. Some clones are missing from TCRdb's copy, which holds only in-frame ones; the method was immunoSEQ multiplex PCR. The table includes some 150,000 clones, approximately 78% detected once. The sequenced material came from PBMCs. The receptors were gathered from a young man in good health and CMV-seropositive.

The chain recombines TRBV14 with TRBJ2-7; D is possibly TRBD1 (6 bases). Deletions cut 3 bases from V and 4 bases from J, with 7 bases between. The CDR3 has 12 residues. Germline CDR1 and CDR2: SGHDN and FVKESK. CDR3 sequence: CASSQQGYEQYF. The CDR3 DNA is TGTGCCAGCAGCCAGCAGGGGTACGAGCAGTACTTC.

This chain uses TRBV6-1 with TRBJ2-1; D is unresolved. The CDR3 totals 11 residues. The V and J ends lost 2 bases and 9 bases respectively, with 5 bases between them. CDR1 is MNHNS, CDR2 SASEGT, per germline. The CDR3 loop reads CASSELSEQFF. DNA of the CDR3: TGTGCCAGCAGTGAATTGAGTGAGCAGTTCTTC.

This clone came up once. This chain links TRBV5-1 with TRBJ2-2; D unresolved. V gave up 7 bases and J gave up 0 bases, with 7 bases separating them. The germline V gene has CDR1 SGHRS and CDR2 YFSETQ. The CDR3 covers 13 residues. This chain's CDR3 is CASGTANTGELFF. Here the CDR3 DNA reads TGCGCCAGCGGCACAGCGAACACCGGGGAGCTGTTTTTT. The full variable domain, its missing parts supplied by reference TRBV5-1 and TRBJ2-2, is KAGVTQTPRYLIKTRGQQVTLSCSPISGHRSVSWYQQTPGQGLQFLFEYFSETQRNKGNFPGRFSGRQFSNSRSEMNVSTLELGDSALYLCASGTANTGELFFGEGSRLTVL.

J is TRBJ2-7 and V is TRBV9, with TRBD2 matching over 7 bases. The ends lost 0 bases at V and 0 bases at J; junction bases unmatched: 3. This CDR3 is 15 amino acids long. CDR1 and CDR2 (germline): SGDLS, YYNGEE. CDR3 sequence: CASSVVASGSYEQYF. CDR3 bases: TGTGCCAGCAGCGTAGTGGCTAGCGGCTCCTACGAGCAGTACTTC.

The genes are TRBV5-8 and TRBJ1-3; D might be TRBD1 (5 bases). The CDR3 is 14 amino acids. Germline assignment: CDR1 SGHTS and CDR2 YDEGEE. The ends were cut back, 1 base at V and 1 base at J, with 6 bases in the middle. The CDR3 spells CASSLTGSGNTIYF. Written as DNA, the CDR3 is TGTGCCAGCAGCTTGACAGGTTCTGGAAACACCATATATTTT.

The rearrangement uses TRBV5-1 and TRBJ1-4, with D perhaps TRBD1 (5 bases). The ends were cut back, 4 bases at V and 7 bases at J, with 11 bases in the middle. The CDR3 has 13 residues. Germline CDR1 is SGHRS and CDR2 is YFSETQ. The CDR3 sequence: CASSTQGGEKLFF. CDR3 nucleotide sequence: TGCGCCAGCAGCACCCAGGGTGGTGAAAAACTGTTTTTT.

This clone was detected only once. The chain employs TRBV5-1 and TRBJ2-1; 7 nucleotides line up with TRBD2. Germline trimming cut 0 bases from V and 8 bases from J; bases unmatched to any gene: 11. From germline, CDR1 is SGHRS and CDR2 YFSETQ. There are 16 residues in the CDR3. The DNA for the CDR3 is TGCGCCAGCAGCTTGGGGTCGGTGGGAGGGAGCGATGAGCAGTTCTTC. Protein: CASSLGSVGGSDEQFF. Full variable domain (missing parts from reference TRBV5-1 and TRBJ2-1): KAGVTQTPRYLIKTRGQQVTLSCSPISGHRSVSWYQQTPGQGLQFLFEYFSETQRNKGNFPGRFSGRQFSNSRSEMNVSTLELGDSALYLCASSLGSVGGSDEQFFGPGTRLTVL.

V gene TRBV7-2 combines with J gene TRBJ1-1; weak D call: TRBD1 (6 bases). CDR3 length: 15 amino acids. Germline CDR1 and CDR2: SGHTA and FQGNSA. The germline V and J ends were trimmed by 0 bases and 1 base, with 9 bases remaining between them. The CDR3 loop is CASSLAQQGNTEAFF. The DNA for the CDR3 is TGTGCCAGCAGCTTAGCACAACAGGGGAACACTGAAGCTTTCTTT.

The V call is TRBV29-1, the J call TRBJ2-3; 7 bases agree with TRBD2. The trim removed 2 bases at V and 4 bases at J, leaving 3 bases unmatched. The CDR3 has 13 amino acids. CDR1 SQVTM and CDR2 ANQGSEA come from the germline V gene. DNA of the CDR3: TGCAGCGTTGAATGGGAGGGTGCAGATACGCAGTATTTT. Translated, it gives CSVEWEGADTQYF.

The V call is TRBV5-4, the J call TRBJ2-3; 7 positions match TRBD1. The V segment lost 2 bases and the J segment 2 bases; nucleotides outside the gene matches: 5. The CDR3 length is 15 residues. CDR1 is SGHNT, CDR2 YYREEE, per germline (reference sequence). CDR3: CASSFTGVPTDTQYF. The DNA for the CDR3 is TGTGCCAGCAGCTTTACAGGGGTTCCCACAGATACGCAGTATTTT.

This rearrangement joins TRBV5-1 to TRBJ2-5; TRBD2 might be the D (6 bases). Looked up from germline, CDR1 is SGHRS and CDR2 is YFSETQ. The CDR3 spans 14 residues. V was clipped by 4 bases and J by 2 bases, with 12 bases between them. CDR3 sequence reads: CASSIGTHQETQYF. The CDR3, as DNA: TGCGCCAGCAGCATAGGGACTCATCAAGAGACCCAGTACTTC. Drawing the rest from reference TRBV5-1 and TRBJ2-5, the complete variable domain is KAGVTQTPRYLIKTRGQQVTLSCSPISGHRSVSWYQQTPGQGLQFLFEYFSETQRNKGNFPGRFSGRQFSNSRSEMNVSTLELGDSALYLCASSIGTHQETQYFGPGTRLLVL.

The gene calls are TRBV4-1 and TRBJ2-1; TRBD2 agrees at 11 bases. The V segment lost 0 bases and the J segment 9 bases; nucleotides outside the gene matches: 7. CDR1 is MGHRA and CDR2 is YSYEKL in the germline V gene. This CDR3 contains 16 residues. The DNA of the CDR3 is TGCGCCAGCAGCCAAGAGGGACTAGCGGCTCTCGGTGAGCAGTTCTTC. This sequence encodes CASSQEGLAALGEQFF.

The V call is TRBV7-2, the J call TRBJ1-2; 11 bases match TRBD1. This CDR3 region has 15 residues. The V gene's germline CDR1 is SGHTA and CDR2 FQGNSA. Trimming removed 5 bases from V and 4 bases from J; junction bases left unmatched: 6. CDR3 in amino acids: CASSHGTGGGYGYTF. The CDR3 DNA sequence: TGTGCCAGCAGCCATGGGACAGGGGGAGGCTATGGCTACACCTTC.